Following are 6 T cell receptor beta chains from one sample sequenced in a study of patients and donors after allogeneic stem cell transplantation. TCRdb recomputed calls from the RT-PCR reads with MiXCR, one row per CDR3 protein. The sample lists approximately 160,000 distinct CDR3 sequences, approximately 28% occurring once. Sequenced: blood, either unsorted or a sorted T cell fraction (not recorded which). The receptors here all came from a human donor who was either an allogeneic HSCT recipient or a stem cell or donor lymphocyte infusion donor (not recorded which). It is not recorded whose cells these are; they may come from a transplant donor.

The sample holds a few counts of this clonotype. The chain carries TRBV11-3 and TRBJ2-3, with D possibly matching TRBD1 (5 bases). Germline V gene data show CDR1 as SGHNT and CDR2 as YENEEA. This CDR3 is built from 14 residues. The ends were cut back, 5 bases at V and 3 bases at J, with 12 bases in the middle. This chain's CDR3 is CASSRGQGTDTQYF. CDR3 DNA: TGTGCCAGCAGCCGAGGTCAGGGAACAGATACGCAGTATTTT. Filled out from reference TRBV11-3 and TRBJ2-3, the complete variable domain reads EAGVVQSPRYKIIEKKQPVAFWCNPISGHNTLYWYLQNLGQGPELLIRYENEEAVDDSQLPKDRFSAERLKGVDSTLKIQPAELGDSAVYLCASSRGQGTDTQYFGPGTRLTVL.

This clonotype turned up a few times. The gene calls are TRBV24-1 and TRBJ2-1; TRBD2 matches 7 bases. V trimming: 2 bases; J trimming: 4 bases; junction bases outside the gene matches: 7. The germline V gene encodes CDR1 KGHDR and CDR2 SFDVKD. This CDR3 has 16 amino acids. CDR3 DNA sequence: TGTGCCACCAGTGATTCGGGGACTACCACTTACAATGAGCAGTTCTTC. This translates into CATSDSGTTTYNEQFF.

The CDR3 DNA sequence: TGCAGCGTTGAGGGGGACAGGGGGCTTGCCGGGGAGCTGTTTTTT. Protein: CSVEGDRGLAGELFF. The chain uses TRBV29-1 and TRBJ2-2, with 12 bases identical to TRBD1. The CDR3 has 15 amino acids. Germline-derived CDR1 and CDR2 are SQVTM and ANQGSEA. After removal of 3 bases from V and 6 bases from J, the junction contained 5 bases not matched to a gene.

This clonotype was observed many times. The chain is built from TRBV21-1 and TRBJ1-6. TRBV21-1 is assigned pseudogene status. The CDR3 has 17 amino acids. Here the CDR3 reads CASSKGGLEAYNSPLHF. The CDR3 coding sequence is TGTGCCAGCAGCAAAGGAGGTCTCGAGGCATATAATTCACCCCTCCACTTT.

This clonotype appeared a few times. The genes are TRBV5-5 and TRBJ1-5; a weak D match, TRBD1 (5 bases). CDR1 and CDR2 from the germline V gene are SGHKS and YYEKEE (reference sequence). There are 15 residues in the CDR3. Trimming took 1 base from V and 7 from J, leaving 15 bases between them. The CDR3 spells CASSLRAGWRQPQHF. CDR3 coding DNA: TGTGCCAGCAGCTTGAGGGCAGGGTGGCGGCAGCCCCAGCATTTT.

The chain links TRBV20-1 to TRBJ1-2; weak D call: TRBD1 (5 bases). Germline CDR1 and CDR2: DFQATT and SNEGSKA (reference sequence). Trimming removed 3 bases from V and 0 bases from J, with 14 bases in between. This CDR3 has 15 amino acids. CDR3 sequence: CSARARDSPNYGYTF. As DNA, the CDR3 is TGCAGTGCTAGGGCCCGGGACTCACCTAACTATGGCTACACCTTC.